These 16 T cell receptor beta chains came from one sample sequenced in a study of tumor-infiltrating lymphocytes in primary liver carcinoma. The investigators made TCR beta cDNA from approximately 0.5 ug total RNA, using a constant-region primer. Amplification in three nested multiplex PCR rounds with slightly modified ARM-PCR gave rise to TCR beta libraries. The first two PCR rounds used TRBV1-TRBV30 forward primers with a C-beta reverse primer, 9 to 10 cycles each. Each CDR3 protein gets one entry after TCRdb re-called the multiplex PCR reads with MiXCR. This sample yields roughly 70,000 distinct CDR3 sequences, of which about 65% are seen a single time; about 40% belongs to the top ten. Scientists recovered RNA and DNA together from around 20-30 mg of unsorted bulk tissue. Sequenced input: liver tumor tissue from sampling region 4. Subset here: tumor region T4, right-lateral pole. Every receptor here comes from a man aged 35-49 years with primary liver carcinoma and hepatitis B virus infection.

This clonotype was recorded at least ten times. As DNA, the CDR3 is TGTGCCAGCAGTCCACCGCAGGGCTATCAGCCCCAGCATTTT. This codes for CASSPPQGYQPQHF. This chain connects TRBV28 to TRBJ1-5; D may be TRBD1 (5 bases). V shed 5 bases and J shed 5 bases, with 13 bases lying between them. The CDR3 totals 14 residues. Germline V lookup: CDR1 MDHEN, CDR2 SYDVKM.

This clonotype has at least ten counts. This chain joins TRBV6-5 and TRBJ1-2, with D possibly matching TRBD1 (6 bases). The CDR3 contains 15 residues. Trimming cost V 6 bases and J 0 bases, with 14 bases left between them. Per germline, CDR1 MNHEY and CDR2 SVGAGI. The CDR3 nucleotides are TGTGCCAGCAGCCCACAGGGAACCGCTAACTATGGCTACACCTTC. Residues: CASSPQGTANYGYTF.

The CDR3 nucleotides read TGTGCCAGCAGCCGGGACAGGGATTATTGCTACACCTTC. It specifies CASSRDRDYCYTF. The chain links TRBV5-6 to TRBJ1-2, with 9 bases lining up with TRBD1. The CDR3 loop spans 13 amino acids. The V gene's germline CDR1 is SGHDT and CDR2 YYEEEE. Losses at the gene ends were 4 bases for V and 9 bases for J; bases not matched to a gene: 7.

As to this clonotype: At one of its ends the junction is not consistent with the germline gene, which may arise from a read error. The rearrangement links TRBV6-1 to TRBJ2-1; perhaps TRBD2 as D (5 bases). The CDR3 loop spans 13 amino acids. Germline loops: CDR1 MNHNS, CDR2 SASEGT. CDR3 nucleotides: TGTGCCATCAGTGAATCACTAGGGTTTGAGCAGATCTTC. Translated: CAISESLGFEQIF.

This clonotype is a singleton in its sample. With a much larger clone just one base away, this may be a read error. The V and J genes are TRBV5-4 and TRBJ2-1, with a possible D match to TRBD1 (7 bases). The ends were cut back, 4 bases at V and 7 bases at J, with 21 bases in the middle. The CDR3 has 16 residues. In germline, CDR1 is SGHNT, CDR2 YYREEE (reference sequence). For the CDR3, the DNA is TGTGCCAGCAGCCCCAGCGGAGGGGGCTATGTGAATGAGCAGTTCTTC. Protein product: CASSPSGGGYVNEQFF.

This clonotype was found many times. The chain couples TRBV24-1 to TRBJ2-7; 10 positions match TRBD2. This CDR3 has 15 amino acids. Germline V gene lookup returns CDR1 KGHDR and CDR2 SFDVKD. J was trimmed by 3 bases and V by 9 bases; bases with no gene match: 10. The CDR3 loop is CATFQRLAGYYEQYF. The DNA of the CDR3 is TGTGCCACCTTTCAGAGACTAGCGGGTTACTACGAGCAGTACTTC.

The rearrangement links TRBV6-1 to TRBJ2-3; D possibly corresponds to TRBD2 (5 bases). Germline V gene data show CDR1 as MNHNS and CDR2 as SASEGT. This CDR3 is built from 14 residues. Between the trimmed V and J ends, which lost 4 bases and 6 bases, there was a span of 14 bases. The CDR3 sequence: CASSAKGRGDTQYF. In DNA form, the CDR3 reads TGTGCCAGCAGTGCCAAAGGGAGAGGGGATACGCAGTATTTT.

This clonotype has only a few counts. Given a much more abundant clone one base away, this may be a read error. The DNA for the CDR3 is TGCGCCAGCAGCTTATGTGGGACGAACTCCTACAATGAGCAGTTCTTC. Translated: CASSLCGTNSYNEQFF. This chain joins TRBV5-1 and TRBJ2-1; D is tentatively TRBD1 or TRBD2 (5 bases each). The V and J ends lost 2 bases and 0 bases respectively, with 12 bases between them. Germline CDR1 is SGHRS and CDR2 is YFSETQ. The CDR3 is made up of 16 amino acids.

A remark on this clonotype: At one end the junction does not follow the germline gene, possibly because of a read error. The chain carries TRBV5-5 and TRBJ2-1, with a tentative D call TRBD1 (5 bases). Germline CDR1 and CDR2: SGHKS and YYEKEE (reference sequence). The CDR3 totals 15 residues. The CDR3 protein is CASSSGHGSYNEHFF. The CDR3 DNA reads TGTGCCAGCAGCTCTGGACATGGTTCCTACAATGAGCACTTCTTC. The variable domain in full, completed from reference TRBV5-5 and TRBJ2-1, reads DAGVTQSPTHLIKTRGQQVTLRCSPISGHKSVSWYQQVLGQGPQFIFQYYEKEERGRGNFPDRFSARQFPNYSSELNVNALLLGDSALYLCASSSGHGSYNEHFFGPGTRLTVL.

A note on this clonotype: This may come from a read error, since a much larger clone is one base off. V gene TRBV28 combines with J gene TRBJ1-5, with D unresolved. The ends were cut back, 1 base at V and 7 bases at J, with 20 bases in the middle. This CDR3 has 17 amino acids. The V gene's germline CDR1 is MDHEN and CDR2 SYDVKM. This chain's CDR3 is CASSLYPTVTSMQPQHF. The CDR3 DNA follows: TGTGCCAGCAGTTTATACCCTACAGTAACCAGTATGCAGCCCCAGCATTTT.

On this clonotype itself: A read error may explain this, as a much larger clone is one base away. The CDR3 here is CASSSPGQGPQKLFF. DNA of the CDR3: TGTGCCAGCAGTTCACCGGGACAGGGGCCTCAAAAACTGTTTTTT. V is TRBV28 and J is TRBJ1-4, with 10 bases fitting TRBD1. V lost 4 bases to trimming and J lost 9 bases; unmatched junction nucleotides: 8. Germline CDR1 is MDHEN and CDR2 is SYDVKM. The CDR3 length is 15 residues.

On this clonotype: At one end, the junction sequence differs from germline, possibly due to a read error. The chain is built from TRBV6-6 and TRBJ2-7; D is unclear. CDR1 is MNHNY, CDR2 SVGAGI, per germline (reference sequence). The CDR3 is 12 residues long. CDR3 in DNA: TGTGCCAGTGAGGAATCCACCTACGAGCGGTACTTC. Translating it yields CASEESTYERYF.

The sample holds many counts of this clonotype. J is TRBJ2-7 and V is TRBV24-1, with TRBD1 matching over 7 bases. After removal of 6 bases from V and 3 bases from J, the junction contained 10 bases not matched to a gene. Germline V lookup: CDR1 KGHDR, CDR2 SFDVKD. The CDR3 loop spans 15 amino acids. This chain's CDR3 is CATSSSYDRDYEQYF. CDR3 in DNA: TGTGCCACCAGTTCCTCTTATGACAGGGACTACGAGCAGTACTTC.

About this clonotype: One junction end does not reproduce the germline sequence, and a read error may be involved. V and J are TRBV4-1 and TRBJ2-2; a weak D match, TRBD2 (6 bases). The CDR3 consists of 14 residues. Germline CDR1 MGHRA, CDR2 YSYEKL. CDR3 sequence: CASSPSANIGELPF. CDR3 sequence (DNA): TGCGCCAGCAGTCCTAGCGCAAACATCGGGGAGCTGCCTTTT.

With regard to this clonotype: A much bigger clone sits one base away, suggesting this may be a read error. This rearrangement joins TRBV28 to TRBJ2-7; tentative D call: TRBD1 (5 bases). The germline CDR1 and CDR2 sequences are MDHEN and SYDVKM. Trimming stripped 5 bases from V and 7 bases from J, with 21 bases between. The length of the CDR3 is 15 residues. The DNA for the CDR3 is TGTGCCAGCAGTGCAGACAGACGGGCCCTTAGAGAGCAGTACTTC. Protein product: CASSADRRALREQYF. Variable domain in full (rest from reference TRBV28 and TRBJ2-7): DVKVTQSSRYLVKRTGEKVFLECVQDMDHENMFWYRQDPGLGLRLIYFSYDVKMKEKGDIPEGYSVSREKKERFSLILESASTNQTSMYLCASSADRRALREQYFGPGTRLTVT.

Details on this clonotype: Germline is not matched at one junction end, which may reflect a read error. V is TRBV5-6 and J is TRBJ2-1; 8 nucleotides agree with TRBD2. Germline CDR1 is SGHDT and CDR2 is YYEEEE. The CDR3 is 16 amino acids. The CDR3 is CARSSPGLGGLNEQFF. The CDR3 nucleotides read TGTGCCAGGAGCTCACCGGGACTAGGTGGGTTGAACGAGCAGTTCTTC.